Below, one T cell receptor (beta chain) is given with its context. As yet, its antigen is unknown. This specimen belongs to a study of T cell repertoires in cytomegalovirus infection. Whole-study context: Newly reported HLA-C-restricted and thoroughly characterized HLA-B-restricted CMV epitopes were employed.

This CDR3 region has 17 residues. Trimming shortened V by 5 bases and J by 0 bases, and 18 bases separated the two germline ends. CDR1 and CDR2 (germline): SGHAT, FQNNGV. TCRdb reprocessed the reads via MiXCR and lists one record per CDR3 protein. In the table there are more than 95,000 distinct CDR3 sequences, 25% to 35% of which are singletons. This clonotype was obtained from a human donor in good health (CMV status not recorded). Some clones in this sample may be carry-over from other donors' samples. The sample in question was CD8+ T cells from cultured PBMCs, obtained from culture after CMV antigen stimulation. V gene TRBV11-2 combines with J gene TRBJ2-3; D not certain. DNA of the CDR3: TGTGCCAGCAGCGCACGACCCACTATATCTAGCACAGATACGCAGTATTTT. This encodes CASSARPTISSTDTQYF.